This T cell receptor beta chain is drawn from a study of blood T cell repertoires in COVID-19. The table lists this clone with a few counts. Other DNA sequences within the sample encode an identical CDR3. V lost 0 bases and J 7 bases, leaving 9 bases between the germline ends. The CDR3 is 13 amino acids. Per the germline V gene, CDR1 is LNHDA and CDR2 is SQIVND (reference sequence). TCRdb's copy holds only in-frame clones and misses some; the assay was immunoSEQ multiplex PCR. The sample gives about 310,000 clones, about 90% of which show up once; less than 3% is in the top ten. The receptor comes from a woman aged 25 to 39 with COVID-19, enrolled during active disease. Sequences were obtained from peripheral blood. The chain is built from TRBV19 and TRBJ1-2; TRBD1 is a possible D gene (6 bases). The CDR3 nucleotides are TGTGCCAGTAGTATAGACCACAGGGTTGGCTACACCTTC. The encoded protein is CASSIDHRVGYTF.